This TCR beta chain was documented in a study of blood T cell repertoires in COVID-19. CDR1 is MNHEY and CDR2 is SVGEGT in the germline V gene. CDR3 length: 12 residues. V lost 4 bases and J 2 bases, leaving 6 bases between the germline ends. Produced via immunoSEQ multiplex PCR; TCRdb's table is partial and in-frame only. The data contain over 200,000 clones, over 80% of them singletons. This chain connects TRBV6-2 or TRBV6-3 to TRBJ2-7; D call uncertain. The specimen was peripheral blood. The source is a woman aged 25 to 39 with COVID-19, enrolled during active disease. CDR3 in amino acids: CASSLAPYEQYF. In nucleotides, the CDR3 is TGTGCCAGCAGTTTAGCTCCCTACGAGCAGTACTTC.